This T cell receptor beta chain was recovered during a study of cytomegalovirus exposure and HLA in healthy donors (dated by TCRdb to between 2016 and 2019). About the study as a whole: An earlier analysis of roughly 630 of the donors reported 250 to 350 Gb of sequence data and 100 million to 140 million unique TCR beta sequences from 190 million or so T cells. An early release covering roughly 600 HLA-typed donors comprised roughly 300 gigabases of sequencing data and approximately 80 million unique TCR sequences. Of the 398 genotyped donors, 65% to 90% fell in the genetic ancestry cluster associated with self-reported Caucasian donors. The study aimed to test whether cataloging public T cell receptors could reveal signatures of past pathogen exposure. The study profiled the T cell repertoires of hundreds of subjects by immunosequencing and related them to cytomegalovirus serostatus. Along with the approximately 700-subject first cohort, a separate validation cohort of over a hundred different subjects was used. High-throughput TCR immunosequencing, statistical association of individual TCRs with disease status, and machine learning were combined to predict cytomegalovirus infection status. In a later analysis, previously published TCR beta repertoires from hundreds of donors were re-analyzed and high-resolution HLA genotyping was added so that TCR occurrence patterns could be studied. In the later analysis, no new phenotypic data were used to find candidate immune exposures; instead, reliance was placed on TCR beta sequences and their occurrence across donors. An earlier analysis of about 600 of the donors used high-throughput TCR beta sequencing to judge whether each TCR beta V gene segment behaved as functional or pseudogenic. Donor age, sex, ethnicity and CMV serostatus were compiled together with the repertoire data. A later genetic analysis used genome-wide SNP genotypes for about 65% of the roughly 700 donors, treating that subset as a discovery cohort. All discovery cohort repertoires had been generated on a single sequencing platform. Class I and class II HLA loci were covered by the typing at four-digit resolution. The number of typed donors differed by locus: about 620-630 for A, B, C, DRB1 and DQB1; some 500 for DQA1; 606 for DPA1; and approximately 450 for DPB1. Roughly 5 DR-DQ haplotypes were handled as single units for association and clustering, since linkage in the cohort was strong. Among roughly 370 genotyped donors of the cohort, an average of approximately 240,000 unique TCR beta nucleotide sequences were sequenced per donor, 15% to 20% of them non-productive. What the study reported, not specific to this receptor: A further reported finding was that TCR beta sequences accurately predicted the HLA-A and HLA-B alleles for most subjects in the first cohort. Because HLA typing was missing for some donors at each locus, association tests included only the typed subset. Presence/absence analyses assumed roughly uniform sequencing depth across donors, an assumption that may not hold. In a later analysis, the rate of TCR association differed among HLA loci, with DRB1 alleles having the most associated TCRs and HLA-C alleles having the fewest. This cohort had only TCR beta chains sequenced, and the lack of alpha or paired-chain data limited which features could be detected. According to a later analysis, parvovirus B19, influenza, CMV and Epstein-Barr virus appeared linked to several top co-occurrence clusters. Compared with equally common non-associated chains, HLA-associated TCR beta chains in a later analysis were more clonally expanded and had lower generation probabilities. Because counts were too low, about 18 rarely observed V segments, including chromosome 9 orphons, were excluded from the earlier analysis of under 650 of the donors. CMV serostatus was the only immune exposure information available for the cohort. The authors suggested that the approach could potentially be generalized to other disease states and immunological phenotypes. A later analysis found that most CMV-associated TCR beta chains appeared HLA-restricted, with HLA associations seemingly driven largely by CMV exposure. A few of the identified cytomegalovirus-associated TCR beta chains were confirmed in vitro to be specific for cytomegalovirus antigens. Cytomegalovirus status was reported to be diagnosed by the classifier with high specificity and sensitivity in both the original and validation cohorts. According to a later genetic analysis, donors in an Asian-associated ancestry cluster had fewer N-insertions in productive TCRs than the roughly 670-donor mean. The study listed 150 to 200 TCR beta chains as associated with cytomegalovirus. Most TCR sequences were observed very rarely across donors, whereas some public TCRs were present in many individuals. At a false discovery rate of 0.05, a later analysis linked fewer than 20,000 TCR beta sequences to specific HLA alleles. A cluster of highly shared sequence variants was judged likely to represent a technical artifact of the sequencing pipeline. An earlier analysis of approximately 590 of the donors showed that most TCR beta V segments appeared in productive rearrangements either about 90% or about 30% of the time, which broadly matched IMGT annotations. An association between a missense DCLRE1C variant and V-gene and J-gene trimming of TCR beta chains was found in a later genetic analysis and replicated in an independent cohort. Correlated functional status among segregating V segments might be attributable to linkage disequilibrium, but an unknown experimental factor could not be ruled out. When HLA alleles, especially DR and DQ, strongly co-occurred, attributing TCR associations to individual alleles was difficult. Because the 87-base-pair reads could not distinguish some IMGT-functional V segments, including TRBV6-2 and TRBV6-3, those segments were excluded.

As to this clone: This receptor's antigen is unknown. Within one base of it there is no much larger clone, and no base qualities were kept.

The cohort consisted of 600 to 700 healthy bone marrow donors. At the time of sampling, all cohort members were nominally healthy, though unrecorded immune exposures were likely present. The donor was CMV seronegative and was included in the group of around 320 seronegative cohort members. Every donor gave a peripheral blood sample, and the peripheral blood mononuclear cells from that sample were used for TCR beta sequencing. The Qiagen DNeasy Blood Extraction Kit was used to extract genomic DNA from the blood cell samples. The library came from the immunoSEQ multiplex PCR assay. For the multiplex PCR, a mixture combining 60 forward primers for TCR Vbeta segments and 13 reverse primers for TCR Jbeta segments was used. The CDR3 region of rearranged TCR beta genes was amplified from genomic DNA by a multiplex PCR assay. The Illumina HiSeq System was used to sequence the amplified TCR beta libraries as 87-base-pair reads. Turning to the authors' computational methods: A later analysis counted 75 million to 100 million unique TCR beta chains across the 650 to 700 repertoires, and approximately 11 million of these chains were shared by at least two donors. To remove PCR and sequencing errors, raw reads were error-corrected and collapsed into unique sequences using a nearest-neighbor algorithm that merged closely related sequences. Alignment of CDR3 sequences to IMGT reference sequences was used to assign V, D and J gene segments. For a sequence to be retained, a match of at least six nucleotides to both a V gene segment and a J gene segment was required. A rearrangement counted as productive if the CDR3 had no stop codons and remained in frame with V and J, and every other rearrangement counted as non-productive. CDR3 was defined by IMGT convention, running from the second conserved V-encoded cysteine to the conserved J-encoded phenylalanine. Sequences without an unambiguous match to a single V gene segment were excluded from the earlier analysis of a few hundred of the donors. An earlier analysis of under 750 of the donors called V segments functional above 56.7% productive rearrangements and segregating when the between-donor standard deviation exceeded 5%. A statistical classification framework was developed to diagnose cytomegalovirus status using the catalog of TCR beta chain sequences. V and J gene assignment, in a later analysis, came from comparing TCR nucleotide sequences with IMGT/GENE-DB human TR gene sequences. In a later analysis, CDR3 sequences and most-parsimonious VDJ recombination scenarios were assigned using the TCRdist pipeline. In a later analysis, each TCR beta chain was defined by its CDR3 amino acid sequence together with its V-gene family, and reads lacking a unique V-gene family were excluded. As a way to deal with suspected cross-contamination and a sequencing artifact, a later analysis dropped over 550 nucleotide sequences that were highly shared and had low generation probability. A later analysis calculated a clonal expansion index for each public chain from normalized within-repertoire ranks of inferred template counts. In a later analysis, generation probabilities were computed using a VDJ recombination model fitted to out-of-frame rearrangements, and the results were checked against IGoR. In a later analysis, TCR-TCR, TCR-HLA and TCR-CMV co-occurrence was scored with hypergeometric tests, and a repertoire-size bias correction was applied to TCR pairs. False discovery rates were estimated in a later analysis by permuting HLA or CMV assignments 20 times. In a later analysis, co-occurring TCRs were grouped using DBSCAN, with TCRdist sequence similarity added in when clustering inside HLA-allele-positive subsets. Co-occurrence clustering excluded repertoires with fewer than 30,000 or more than 120,000 public chains, plus five with anomalous nucleotide sharing. As stored in TCRdb, this immuneACCESS dataset retains in-frame rearrangements with V and J assigned. A fraction of the clones does not appear; measured against another copy, unresolved V genes explain less than half of the discrepancy, and the remainder lacks a known reason. V and J calls and clone size are copied from that table; D and trimming were computed from the DNA. The sample table holds some 96,000 clones, of which roughly 78% were seen once. The ten largest clones capture approximately 0.8% of the sample.

CDR1 and CDR2 are drawn from the germline V gene: SGHRS, YFSETQ. The CDR3 runs 15 residues from the cysteine to the phenylalanine. Just CDR3 DNA is preserved here, 45 bases in frame from base 1. V lost 3 bases and J lost 8 bases, and the count of bases not matched to a germline gene is 6. The sequence was collected from a woman in her fifties or sixties in good health and CMV-seronegative. Sequences were obtained from PBMCs. The chain was built from TRBV5-1 and TRBJ2-1, and 12 bases in between align with TRBD2. CDR3 loop: CASSSSGGASDEQFF. The bases read TGCGCCAGCAGCTCTAGCGGGGGGGCCTCGGATGAGCAGTTCTTC.